Below, 6 T cell receptor beta chains from the same sample are listed, as sequenced in a study of PD-L1 blockade in urothelial cancer. Time point denoted: pretreatment peripheral blood. Method: immunoSEQ multiplex PCR; TCRdb's copy keeps in-frame clones and lacks some. The sample lists some 43,000 clones; approximately 80% were seen once. Sequencing used PBMCs, obtained around atezolizumab (anti-PD-L1) treatment. The receptors originated from a man in his 60s with urothelial cancer.

This clone appeared once. The J gene is TRBJ2-7, the V gene TRBV5-4; D is unresolved. Between the trimmed V and J ends, which lost 3 bases and 7 bases, there was a span of 11 bases. The CDR3 length is 12 residues. Germline V gene lookup returns CDR1 SGHNT and CDR2 YYREEE (reference sequence). The chain's CDR3 is CASSYGSTEQYF. The CDR3, as DNA: TGTGCCAGCAGCTATGGGTCGACAGAGCAGTACTTC.

The chain couples TRBV4-2 to TRBJ1-6; the match to TRBD1 covers 7 bases. The V and J ends lost 0 bases and 7 bases, in that order; junction bases with no gene match: 6. The CDR3 is 16 amino acids. In germline, CDR1 is LGHNA, CDR2 YNFKEQ. The CDR3 DNA follows: TGTGCCAGCAGCCAAGATGGTGGAGGGGGCAATTCACCCCTCCACTTT. This gives the protein CASSQDGGGGNSPLHF.

The chain carries TRBV7-2 and TRBJ1-5; maybe TRBD1 (6 bases). Germline loops: CDR1 SGHTA, CDR2 FQGNSA. Trimming removed 3 bases from V and 7 bases from J, with 13 bases in between. The CDR3 sequence is 14 residues long. The CDR3 DNA reads as TGTGCCAGCAGCTTGGGCGCAGGGGCGCAGCCCCAGCATTTT. It is translated as CASSLGAGAQPQHF.

The table lists this clone with a count of one. The gene calls are TRBV19 and TRBJ2-1; D call uncertain. The CDR3 runs to 17 residues. The V gene's germline CDR1 is LNHDA and CDR2 SQIVND (reference sequence). The V end was cut by 2 bases, the J end by 1 base, with 15 bases between. The CDR3 coding sequence is TGTGCCAGTAGTATACCCCAGGCCCCTTCGTCCTACAATGAGCAGTTCTTC. Residues: CASSIPQAPSSYNEQFF.

The V call is TRBV28, the J call TRBJ1-5; D unresolved. Germline V gene data show CDR1 as MDHEN and CDR2 as SYDVKM. The CDR3 has 17 residues. The V end lost 0 bases, the J end lost 2 bases, and 14 bases lay between the germline ends. This chain's CDR3 is CASSLWSGIGGNQPQHF. The CDR3 nucleotides are TGTGCCAGCAGTTTATGGTCGGGGATTGGGGGCAATCAGCCCCAGCATTTT.

This clone has a single count. V is TRBV6-5 and J is TRBJ2-1; D not certain. Trimming cost V 4 bases and J 5 bases, with 9 bases left between them. CDR3 length equals 13 residues. Germline V CDR1 and CDR2: MNHEY, SVGAGI. The CDR3 is CASSSPSNNEQFF. The CDR3 DNA sequence: TGTGCCAGCAGTTCTCCGAGCAACAATGAGCAGTTCTTC.